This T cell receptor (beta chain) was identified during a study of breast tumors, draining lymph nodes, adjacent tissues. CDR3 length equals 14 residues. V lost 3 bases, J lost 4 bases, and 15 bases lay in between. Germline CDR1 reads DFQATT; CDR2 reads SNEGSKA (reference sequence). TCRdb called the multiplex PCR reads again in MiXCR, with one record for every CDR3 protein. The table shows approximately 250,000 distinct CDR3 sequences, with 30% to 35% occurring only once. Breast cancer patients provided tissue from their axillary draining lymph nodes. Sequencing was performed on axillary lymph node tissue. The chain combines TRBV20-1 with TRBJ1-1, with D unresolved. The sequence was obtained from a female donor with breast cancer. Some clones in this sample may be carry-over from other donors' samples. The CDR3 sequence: CSASGLIFGTEAFF. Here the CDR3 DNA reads TGCAGTGCTAGTGGACTAATATTTGGCACTGAAGCTTTCTTT.